The rows below give T cell receptor beta chains drawn from one sample of a study of blood T cell repertoires in COVID-19. Repertoires were generated with immunoSEQ multiplex PCR, while TCRdb's copy carries only in-frame clones and drops some. Counted here are about 130,000 clones, more than 90% occurring once; the ten biggest clones make up about 3.5%. The sequencing input was peripheral blood. These receptor sequences come from a man aged 50 or older with active COVID-19. CDR3s include the opening cysteine and the closing phenylalanine or tryptophan. The D gene is left open where the match is weak. Expanded clones get a size class; other rows say once, few or many, or leave the size out.

D gene: -
clone size: -
J gene: TRBJ1-2
V gene: TRBV9
CDR3 DNA: TGTGCCAGCAGCGTAAGCGGAAACTATGGCTACACCTTC
CDR3 protein: CASSVSGNYGYTF

D gene: -
clone size: once
J gene: TRBJ2-3
V gene: TRBV5-4
CDR3 DNA: TGTGCCAGCAGCTTAACAGGGTCCGATACGCAGTATTTT
CDR3 protein: CASSLTGSDTQYF

D gene: TRBD1
clone size: -
J gene: TRBJ2-2
V gene: TRBV5-1
CDR3 DNA: TGCGCCAGCATCTCCGGGACAGGGGGCTCCGGGGAGCTGTTTTTT
CDR3 protein: CASISGTGGSGELFF

D gene: TRBD1
clone size: once
J gene: TRBJ2-7
V gene: TRBV18
CDR3 DNA: TGTGCCAGCTCACCGGGGACAGTTGGGGCCTACGAGCAGTACTTC
CDR3 protein: CASSPGTVGAYEQYF

D gene: TRBD2
clone size: -
J gene: TRBJ2-1
V gene: TRBV18
CDR3 DNA: TGTGCCAGCTCAAAAGCGGGAGACGTGAATGAGCAGTTCTTC
CDR3 protein: CASSKAGDVNEQFF

D gene: TRBD2
clone size: -
J gene: TRBJ2-3
V gene: TRBV29-1
CDR3 DNA: TGCAGCGTTGCGGCGGGGAGGGGTGATACGCAGTATTTT
CDR3 protein: CSVAAGRGDTQYF

D gene: TRBD1
clone size: -
J gene: TRBJ2-1
V gene: TRBV6-6
CDR3 DNA: TGTGCCAGCAGTTATGGACAGGGGGGCAATGAGCAGTTCTTC
CDR3 protein: CASSYGQGGNEQFF

D gene: -
clone size: -
J gene: TRBJ1-2
V gene: TRBV13
CDR3 DNA: TGTGCCAGCAGCTTTGAGGTGGGTGGCTACACCTTC
CDR3 protein: CASSFEVGGYTF

D gene: TRBD2
clone size: -
J gene: TRBJ2-1
V gene: TRBV6-2/TRBV6-3
CDR3 DNA: TGTGCCAGCAGTTATGTAGCGGGAGAGAAGCAGTTCTTC
CDR3 protein: CASSYVAGEKQFF

D gene: -
clone size: -
J gene: TRBJ1-1
V gene: TRBV27
CDR3 DNA: TGTGCCAGCAGTTTGGGGGGAAACACTGAAGCTTTCTTT
CDR3 protein: CASSLGGNTEAFF

D gene: -
clone size: -
J gene: TRBJ2-1
V gene: TRBV5-3
CDR3 DNA: TGTGCCAGAAGCGGAGGGTATCGGGGACTGACGAACTTAGGCTCCTACAATGAGCAGTTCTTC
CDR3 protein: CARSGGYRGLTNLGSYNEQFF

D gene: TRBD1
clone size: -
J gene: TRBJ1-6
V gene: TRBV5-6
CDR3 DNA: TGTGCCAGCAGCCCGGGACAGGGGCGGCCACCCCTCCACTTT
CDR3 protein: CASSPGQGRPPLHF

D gene: TRBD1
clone size: -
J gene: TRBJ2-3
V gene: TRBV5-1
CDR3 DNA: TGCGCCACCACGACAGGGGGCAGGGATACGCAGTATTTT
CDR3 protein: CATTTGGRDTQYF

D gene: -
clone size: -
J gene: TRBJ2-1
V gene: TRBV24-1
CDR3 DNA: TGTGCCACCAGTGATTCGTACAATGAGCAGTTCTTC
CDR3 protein: CATSDSYNEQFF

D gene: -
clone size: few
J gene: TRBJ1-1
V gene: TRBV3-1/TRBV3-2
CDR3 DNA: TGTGCCAGCAGCCCACTATTCGGGTCACTAAACACTGAAGCTTTCTTT
CDR3 protein: CASSPLFGSLNTEAFF

D gene: TRBD1
clone size: -
J gene: TRBJ2-1
V gene: TRBV19
CDR3 DNA: TGTGCCAGTAGTATCAGGACAGGGGGCACAATGAAGTACAATGAGCAGTTCTTC
CDR3 protein: CASSIRTGGTMKYNEQFF

D gene: -
clone size: -
J gene: TRBJ1-2
V gene: TRBV11-2
CDR3 DNA: TGTGCCAGCAGCCCTGACAGGAACTATGGCTACACCTTC
CDR3 protein: CASSPDRNYGYTF

D gene: -
clone size: -
J gene: TRBJ1-5
V gene: TRBV4-1
CDR3 DNA: TGCGCCAGCAGCCAAGAACCACTCAATGACAATCAGCCCCAGCATTTT
CDR3 protein: CASSQEPLNDNQPQHF

D gene: -
clone size: -
J gene: TRBJ1-2
V gene: TRBV23-1
CDR3 DNA: TGCGCCAGCCTCATGGCGGGGGCGGACTATGGCTACACCTTC
CDR3 protein: CASLMAGADYGYTF

D gene: TRBD1
clone size: -
J gene: TRBJ2-3
V gene: TRBV27
CDR3 DNA: TGTGCCAGCCAAACTCGGACAGGGGGCTCTCGTAGCACAGATACGCAGTATTTT
CDR3 protein: CASQTRTGGSRSTDTQYF

D gene: TRBD1
clone size: -
J gene: TRBJ1-4
V gene: TRBV5-1
CDR3 DNA: TGCGCCAGCAGCTTGGGGTCTAGGGGGCTAGAGGAAAAACTGTTTTTT
CDR3 protein: CASSLGSRGLEEKLFF

D gene: -
clone size: -
J gene: TRBJ2-5
V gene: TRBV18
CDR3 DNA: TGTGCCAGCTCCCCCCCGGCAGGTTTCGACCAAGAGACCCAGTACTTC
CDR3 protein: CASSPPAGFDQETQYF

D gene: TRBD1
clone size: -
J gene: TRBJ2-3
V gene: TRBV10-3
CDR3 DNA: TGTGCGGCTGCTCAGGGGGCGGTCGACGATACGCAGTATTTT
CDR3 protein: CAAAQGAVDDTQYF

D gene: TRBD2
clone size: -
J gene: TRBJ2-5
V gene: TRBV3-1/TRBV3-2
CDR3 DNA: TGTGCCAGCAGCCACGGGACTAGTCTTCATGTGACCCAGTACTTC
CDR3 protein: CASSHGTSLHVTQYF

D gene: TRBD1
clone size: -
J gene: TRBJ1-2
V gene: TRBV19
CDR3 DNA: TGTGCCAGTAGTACCCCGGGACAGGGGGCATACTATGGCTACACCTTC
CDR3 protein: CASSTPGQGAYYGYTF

D gene: TRBD2
clone size: -
J gene: TRBJ2-1
V gene: TRBV4-1
CDR3 DNA: TGCGCCAGCAGCCAATCTAGCGGGGGCAATGAGCAGTTCTTC
CDR3 protein: CASSQSSGGNEQFF

D gene: -
clone size: -
J gene: TRBJ2-5
V gene: TRBV2
CDR3 DNA: TGTGCCAGCAGTCCCAGGACTGGAGGAGAGGAGACCCAGTACTTC
CDR3 protein: CASSPRTGGEETQYF

D gene: -
clone size: once
J gene: TRBJ1-5
V gene: TRBV21-1
CDR3 DNA: TGTGCCAGCAGTCAGGGGGGACAGCCAAAGATTAGCAATCAGCCCCAGCATTTT
CDR3 protein: CASSQGGQPKISNQPQHF

D gene: -
clone size: -
J gene: TRBJ2-7
V gene: TRBV2
CDR3 DNA: TGTGCCAGCAGTGGGGGCAGGGGGGACGAGCAGTACTTC
CDR3 protein: CASSGGRGDEQYF

D gene: TRBD2
clone size: -
J gene: TRBJ2-1
V gene: TRBV11-3
CDR3 DNA: TGTGCCAGCAGCCCACCGGGCGGGGGGACCTACAATGAGCAGTTCTTC
CDR3 protein: CASSPPGGGTYNEQFF

D gene: -
clone size: -
J gene: TRBJ2-7
V gene: TRBV3-1/TRBV3-2
CDR3 DNA: TGTGCCAGCAGCCAAACTACCGAGCAGTACTTC
CDR3 protein: CASSQTTEQYF

D gene: TRBD1
clone size: -
J gene: TRBJ2-7
V gene: TRBV5-1
CDR3 DNA: TGCGCCAGCAGCGTAAGATCCGGGACAGGGGGTTCGGTCTACGAGCAGTACTTC
CDR3 protein: CASSVRSGTGGSVYEQYF

D gene: -
clone size: -
J gene: TRBJ2-5
V gene: TRBV20-1
CDR3 DNA: TGCAGTGTACTAGTTCAAGAGACCCAGTACTTC
CDR3 protein: CSVLVQETQYF

D gene: TRBD1
clone size: -
J gene: TRBJ1-2
V gene: TRBV12-3/TRBV12-4
CDR3 DNA: TGTGCCAGCAGTTCGCGGACAGGGGAGGGCTACACCTTC
CDR3 protein: CASSSRTGEGYTF

D gene: TRBD1
clone size: -
J gene: TRBJ1-1
V gene: TRBV7-8
CDR3 DNA: TGTGCCAGCAGCTTGGGACAGAGTATGAACACTGAAGCTTTCTTT
CDR3 protein: CASSLGQSMNTEAFF

D gene: -
clone size: -
J gene: TRBJ2-7
V gene: TRBV14
CDR3 DNA: TGTGCCAGCAGCCGCGAGGAATGGAACGAGCAGTACTTC
CDR3 protein: CASSREEWNEQYF

D gene: -
clone size: -
J gene: TRBJ2-3
V gene: TRBV7-9
CDR3 DNA: TGTGCCAGCAGCCATGGACAGAAATCCACAGATACGCAGTATTTT
CDR3 protein: CASSHGQKSTDTQYF

D gene: TRBD2
clone size: -
J gene: TRBJ2-3
V gene: TRBV7-2
CDR3 DNA: TGTGCCAGCAGCCGGAGGACTAGCGGGAGCCCGCCAGATACGCAGTATTTT
CDR3 protein: CASSRRTSGSPPDTQYF

D gene: -
clone size: -
J gene: TRBJ1-6
V gene: TRBV6-1
CDR3 DNA: TGTGCCAGCAGTGATTTGGAGAGCTCCTATAATTCACCCCTCCACTTT
CDR3 protein: CASSDLESSYNSPLHF

D gene: TRBD2
clone size: -
J gene: TRBJ2-3
V gene: TRBV27
CDR3 DNA: TGTGCCAGCAGTTTATCCACTAGCGGCACAGATACGCAGTATTTT
CDR3 protein: CASSLSTSGTDTQYF

D gene: TRBD1
clone size: -
J gene: TRBJ2-5
V gene: TRBV30
CDR3 DNA: TGTGCCTGGAGTACCGGGACAGGGGCCCAGACCCAGTACTTC
CDR3 protein: CAWSTGTGAQTQYF

D gene: TRBD2
clone size: -
J gene: TRBJ2-2
V gene: TRBV7-2
CDR3 DNA: TGTGCCAGCAGCCTAGCGGGAGAGAACACCGGGGAGCTGTTTTTT
CDR3 protein: CASSLAGENTGELFF

D gene: TRBD2
clone size: -
J gene: TRBJ2-5
V gene: TRBV4-1
CDR3 DNA: TGCGCCAGCAGCCAAGACTCGACTAGCGGGGCTGAGACCCAGTACTTC
CDR3 protein: CASSQDSTSGAETQYF

D gene: TRBD1
clone size: -
J gene: TRBJ2-2
V gene: TRBV3-1/TRBV3-2
CDR3 DNA: TGTGCCAGCAGCCAAGTCAGGGGGATCGGGGAGCTGTTTTTT
CDR3 protein: CASSQVRGIGELFF

D gene: TRBD1
clone size: -
J gene: TRBJ2-2
V gene: TRBV7-6
CDR3 DNA: TGTGCCAGCAGCGCCGACAGGGAGAACACCGGGGAGCTGTTTTTT
CDR3 protein: CASSADRENTGELFF

D gene: -
clone size: -
J gene: TRBJ1-4
V gene: TRBV11-2
CDR3 DNA: TGTGCCAGCAGCTTCGGAGGGAAACGAAAACTGTTTTTT
CDR3 protein: CASSFGGKRKLFF

D gene: -
clone size: -
J gene: TRBJ2-2
V gene: TRBV5-1
CDR3 DNA: TGCGCCAGCAGCTTGACAGGGTCGCCCGGGGAGCTGTTTTTT
CDR3 protein: CASSLTGSPGELFF

D gene: -
clone size: -
J gene: TRBJ2-1
V gene: TRBV13
CDR3 DNA: TGTGCCAGCAGCTTAGTCCAGGTGAATGAGCAGTTCTTC
CDR3 protein: CASSLVQVNEQFF

D gene: TRBD2
clone size: -
J gene: TRBJ2-3
V gene: TRBV27
CDR3 DNA: TGTGCCAGTAGCCCCCAGCGGGGCCGCACAGATACGCAGTATTTT
CDR3 protein: CASSPQRGRTDTQYF

D gene: TRBD1
clone size: -
J gene: TRBJ1-6
V gene: TRBV28
CDR3 DNA: TGTGCCAGTACTGACAGGGCAAGTTCACCCCTCCACTTT
CDR3 protein: CASTDRASSPLHF

D gene: -
clone size: -
J gene: TRBJ2-7
V gene: TRBV11-1
CDR3 DNA: TGTGCCAGCAGCTCCCAGGGCCCCTACGAGCAGTACTTC
CDR3 protein: CASSSQGPYEQYF

D gene: TRBD1
clone size: few
J gene: TRBJ2-3
V gene: TRBV11-3
CDR3 DNA: TGTGCCAGCAGCCCACGCGGGACAGGGGCGCTCCGCACAGATACGCAGTATTTT
CDR3 protein: CASSPRGTGALRTDTQYF

D gene: -
clone size: -
J gene: TRBJ2-5
V gene: TRBV10-2
CDR3 DNA: TGCGCCAGCAGTGAGTCGACTCTTGCGGGAACCCAGTACTTC
CDR3 protein: CASSESTLAGTQYF

D gene: TRBD2
clone size: -
J gene: TRBJ2-1
V gene: TRBV10-1
CDR3 DNA: TGCGCCAGCAGTGAAACCGGGACTAGATACAATGAGCAGTTCTTC
CDR3 protein: CASSETGTRYNEQFF